This T cell receptor beta chain emerged from a study of T cell repertoires in ileal Crohn's disease. Findings and caveats of the study: Mucosal expansions were suggested to be mainly CD8 T cells.

About this clone itself: No antigen is known for it.

CDR3 size: 13 residues. Deletions cut 6 bases from V and 1 base from J, with 7 bases between. CDR1 and CDR2 (germline): MGHDK, SYGVNS. Repertoires were generated with immunoSEQ multiplex PCR, while TCRdb's copy carries only in-frame clones and drops some. The table lists 2,000 to 3,000 clones, approximately 85% of them singletons. The sequenced material came from ileal tissue. This chain connects TRBV25-1 to TRBJ2-1, with D tentatively TRBD1 or TRBD2 (5 bases each). This receptor was taken from an adult with Crohn's disease. The CDR3 region is CASRGVSYNEQFF. For the CDR3, the DNA is TGTGCCAGCAGGGGGGTGTCCTACAATGAGCAGTTCTTC.